Below are 6 T cell receptor beta chains sequenced from a single sample in a study of T-cell reconstitution after alpha-beta-depleted transplantation in children. Researchers prepared the TCRbeta library using unique molecular identifiers, the study reports. Using its own MiXCR run on the PCR reads, TCRdb lists one record per CDR3 protein. This table holds about 260,000 distinct CDR3 sequences, around a tenth found once. The sequencing used peripheral blood, collected 180 days after TCRalphabeta/CD19-depleted stem cell transplant. These receptors all come from a male patient between 2 and 15 years old who had a stem cell transplant for chronic granulomatous disease, so the T cells may come from the graft donor.

This clonotype was seen ten or more times. The V and J genes are TRBV6-1 and TRBJ1-2; no clear D. Germline V lookup: CDR1 MNHNS, CDR2 SASEGT. CDR3 size: 15 residues. Trimming stripped 5 bases from V and 6 bases from J, with 19 bases between. As DNA, the CDR3 is TGTGCCAGCAGTAAACGTCGGCAGTCAGACCATGGCTACACCTTC. It specifies CASSKRRQSDHGYTF.

The V gene is TRBV4-3, the J gene TRBJ2-5; D ambiguous. V gave up 3 bases and J gave up 4 bases, with 9 bases separating them. The V gene's germline CDR1 is LGHNA and CDR2 YSLEER. The CDR3 length is 13 residues. The CDR3 nucleotides read TGCGCCAGCAGCCACGCCTCTCGAGAGACCCAGTACTTC. Its translation: CASSHASRETQYF.

The sample holds many counts of this clonotype. The chain combines TRBV12-3 or TRBV12-4 with TRBJ2-3, with D uncertain. This CDR3 has 14 amino acids. Trimming took off 5 bases at V and 6 bases at J, with 15 bases between the two ends. As DNA, the CDR3 is TGTGCCAGCAGTCCCGGGCCCTCGAGGGATACGCAGTATTTT. This sequence encodes CASSPGPSRDTQYF.

Ten or more counts support this clonotype. The chain couples TRBV19 to TRBJ1-1; D may be TRBD1 (6 bases). Germline loops: CDR1 LNHDA, CDR2 SQIVND (reference sequence). The V and J ends lost 5 bases and 5 bases respectively, with 18 bases between them. The CDR3 covers 15 residues. The CDR3 spells CASSADRISFTEAFF. CDR3 bases: TGTGCCAGTAGTGCTGACAGGATCTCGTTTACTGAAGCTTTCTTT.

This clonotype was found many times. The chain uses TRBV20-1 and TRBJ2-7; no definite D call. Germline V gene lookup returns CDR1 DFQATT and CDR2 SNEGSKA (reference sequence). The V and J ends lost 0 bases and 3 bases respectively, with 6 bases between them. The CDR3 runs 12 residues. The CDR3 nucleotides read TGCAGTGCTAGAGATAACAGCTACGAGCAGTACTTC. Translation: CSARDNSYEQYF.

Ten or more counts support this clonotype. This chain links TRBV28 with TRBJ2-1; D call uncertain. Germline-derived CDR1 and CDR2 are MDHEN and SYDVKM. This CDR3 region has 15 residues. Trimming pared 8 bases from V and 5 bases from J, leaving 19 bases between. The CDR3 region is CASSKMSRRNNEQFF. Here the CDR3 DNA reads TGTGCCAGCTCCAAGATGTCTAGGAGAAACAATGAGCAGTTCTTC.